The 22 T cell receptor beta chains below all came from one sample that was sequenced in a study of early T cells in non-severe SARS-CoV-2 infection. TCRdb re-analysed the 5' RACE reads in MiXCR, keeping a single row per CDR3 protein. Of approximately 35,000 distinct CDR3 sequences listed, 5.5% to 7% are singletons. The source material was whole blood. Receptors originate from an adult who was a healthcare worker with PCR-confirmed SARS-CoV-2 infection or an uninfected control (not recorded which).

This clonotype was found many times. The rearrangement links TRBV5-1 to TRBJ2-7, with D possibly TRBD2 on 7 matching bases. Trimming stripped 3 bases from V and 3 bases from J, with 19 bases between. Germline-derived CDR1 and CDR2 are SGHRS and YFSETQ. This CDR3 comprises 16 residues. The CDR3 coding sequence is TGCGCCAGCAGCTCGGACGGGGGGCCGGGGAACTACGAGCAGTACTTC. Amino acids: CASSSDGGPGNYEQYF. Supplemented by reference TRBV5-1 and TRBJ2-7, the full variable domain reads KAGVTQTPRYLIKTRGQQVTLSCSPISGHRSVSWYQQTPGQGLQFLFEYFSETQRNKGNFPGRFSGRQFSNSRSEMNVSTLELGDSALYLCASSSDGGPGNYEQYFGPGTRLTVT.

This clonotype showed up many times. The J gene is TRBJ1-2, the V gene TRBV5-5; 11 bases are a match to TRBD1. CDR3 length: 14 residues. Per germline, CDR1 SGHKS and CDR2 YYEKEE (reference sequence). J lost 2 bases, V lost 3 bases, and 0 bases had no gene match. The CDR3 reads CASSWTGGNYGYTF. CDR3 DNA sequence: TGTGCCAGCAGCTGGACAGGGGGCAACTATGGCTACACCTTC. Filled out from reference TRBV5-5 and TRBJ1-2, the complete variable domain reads DAGVTQSPTHLIKTRGQQVTLRCSPISGHKSVSWYQQVLGQGPQFIFQYYEKEERGRGNFPDRFSARQFPNYSSELNVNALLLGDSALYLCASSWTGGNYGYTFGSGTRLTVV.

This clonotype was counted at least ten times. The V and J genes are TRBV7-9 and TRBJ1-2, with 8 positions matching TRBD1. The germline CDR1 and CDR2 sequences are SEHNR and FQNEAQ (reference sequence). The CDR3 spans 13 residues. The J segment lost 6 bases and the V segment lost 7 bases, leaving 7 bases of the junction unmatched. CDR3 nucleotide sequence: TGTGCCAGCACCTACGGACAGGGCGATGGCTACACCTTC. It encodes CASTYGQGDGYTF.

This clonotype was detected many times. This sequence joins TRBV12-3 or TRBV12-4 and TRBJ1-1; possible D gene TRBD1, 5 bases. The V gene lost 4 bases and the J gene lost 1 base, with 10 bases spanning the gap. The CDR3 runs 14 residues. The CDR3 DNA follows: TGTGCCAGCAGTTCTCGGGGGAAGAACACTGAAGCTTTCTTT. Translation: CASSSRGKNTEAFF.

CDR3 residues: CASSHQPSGGALDTQYF. The CDR3 DNA sequence: TGCGCCAGCAGCCATCAGCCTAGCGGGGGGGCCTTAGATACGCAGTATTTT. The chain joins TRBV4-1 to TRBJ2-3, with 12 bases matching TRBD2. Germline V gene sequence: CDR1 MGHRA, CDR2 YSYEKL. The CDR3 loop spans 17 amino acids. With V trimmed by 3 bases and J by 5 bases, 9 bases remained unmatched.

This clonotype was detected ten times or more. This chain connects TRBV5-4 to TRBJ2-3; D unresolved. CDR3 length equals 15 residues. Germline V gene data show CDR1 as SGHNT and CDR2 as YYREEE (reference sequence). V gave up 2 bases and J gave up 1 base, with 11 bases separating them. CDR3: CASSLEHVGTDTQYF. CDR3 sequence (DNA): TGTGCCAGCAGCTTAGAACATGTTGGCACAGATACGCAGTATTTT.

DNA for the CDR3: TGTGCCAGCAGCTCGCGGACGGGCGAGCAGTACTTC. Translation: CASSSRTGEQYF. The V gene is TRBV5-6, the J gene TRBJ2-7; D is unclear. The CDR3 length is 12 residues. Trimming cost V 3 bases and J 6 bases, with 10 bases left between them. Germline loops: CDR1 SGHDT, CDR2 YYEEEE.

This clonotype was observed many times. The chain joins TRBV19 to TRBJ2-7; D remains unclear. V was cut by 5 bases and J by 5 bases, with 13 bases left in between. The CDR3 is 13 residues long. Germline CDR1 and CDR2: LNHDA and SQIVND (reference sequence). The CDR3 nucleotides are TGTGCCAGTAGTCCCGGACGTAAGAACGAGCAGTACTTC. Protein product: CASSPGRKNEQYF. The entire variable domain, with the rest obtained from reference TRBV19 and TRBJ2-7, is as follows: DGGITQSPKYLFRKEGQNVTLSCEQNLNHDAMYWYRQDPGQGLRLIYYSQIVNDFQKGDIAEGYSVSREKKESFPLTVTSAQKNPTAFYLCASSPGRKNEQYFGPGTRLTVT.

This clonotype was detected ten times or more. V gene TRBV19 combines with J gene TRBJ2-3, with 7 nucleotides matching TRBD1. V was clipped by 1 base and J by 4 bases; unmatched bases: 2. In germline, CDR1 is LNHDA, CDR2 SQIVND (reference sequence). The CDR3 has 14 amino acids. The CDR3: CASSIGQGSDTQYF. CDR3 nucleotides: TGTGCCAGTAGTATAGGACAGGGTTCAGATACGCAGTATTTT.

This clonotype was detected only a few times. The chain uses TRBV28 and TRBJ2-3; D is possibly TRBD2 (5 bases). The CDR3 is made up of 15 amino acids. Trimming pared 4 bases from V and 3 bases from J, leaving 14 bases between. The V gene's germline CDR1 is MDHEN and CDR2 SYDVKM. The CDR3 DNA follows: TGTGCCAGCAGTTGGACTGCTCTTCCTACAGATACGCAGTATTTT. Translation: CASSWTALPTDTQYF.

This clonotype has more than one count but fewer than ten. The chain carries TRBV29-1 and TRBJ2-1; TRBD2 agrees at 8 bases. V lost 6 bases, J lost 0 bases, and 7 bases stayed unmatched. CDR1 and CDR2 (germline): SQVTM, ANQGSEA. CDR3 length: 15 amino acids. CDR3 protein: CSVVGGAGSYNEQFF. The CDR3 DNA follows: TGCAGCGTCGTCGGGGGGGCCGGCTCCTACAATGAGCAGTTCTTC.

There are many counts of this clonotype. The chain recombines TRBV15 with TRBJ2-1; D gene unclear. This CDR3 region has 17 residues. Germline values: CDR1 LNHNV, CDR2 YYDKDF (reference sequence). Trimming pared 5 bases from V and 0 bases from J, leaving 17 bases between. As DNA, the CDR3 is TGTGCCACCAGCGATCGGCCCGGCGGCAGCTCCTACAATGAGCAGTTCTTC. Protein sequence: CATSDRPGGSSYNEQFF.

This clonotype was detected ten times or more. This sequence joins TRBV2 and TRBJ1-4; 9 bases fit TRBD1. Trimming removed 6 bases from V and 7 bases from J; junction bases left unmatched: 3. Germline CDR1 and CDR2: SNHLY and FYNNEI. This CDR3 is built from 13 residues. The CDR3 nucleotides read TGTGCCAGCAGCGGGACAGGGTCTGAAAAACTGTTTTTT. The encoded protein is CASSGTGSEKLFF.

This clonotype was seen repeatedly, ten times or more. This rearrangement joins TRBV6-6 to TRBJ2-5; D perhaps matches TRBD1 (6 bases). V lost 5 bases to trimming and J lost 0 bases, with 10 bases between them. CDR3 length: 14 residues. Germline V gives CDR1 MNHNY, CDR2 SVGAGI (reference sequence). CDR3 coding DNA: TGTGCCAGCAGTCACTGGACAGACCAAGAGACCCAGTACTTC. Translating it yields CASSHWTDQETQYF.

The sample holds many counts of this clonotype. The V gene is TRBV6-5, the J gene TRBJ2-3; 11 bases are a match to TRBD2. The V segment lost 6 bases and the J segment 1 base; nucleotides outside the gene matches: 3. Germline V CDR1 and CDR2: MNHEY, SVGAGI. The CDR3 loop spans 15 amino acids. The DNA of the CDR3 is TGTGCCAGCAGGGGGGGACTAGCGGGCACAGATACGCAGTATTTT. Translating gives CASRGGLAGTDTQYF.

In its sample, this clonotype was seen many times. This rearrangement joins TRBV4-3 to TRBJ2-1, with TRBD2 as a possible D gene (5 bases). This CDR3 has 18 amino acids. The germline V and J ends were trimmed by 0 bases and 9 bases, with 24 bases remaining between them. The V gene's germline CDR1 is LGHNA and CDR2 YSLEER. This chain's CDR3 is CASSQESGVAVGYGEQFF. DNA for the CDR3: TGCGCCAGCAGCCAAGAGAGCGGAGTCGCCGTGGGGTACGGTGAGCAGTTCTTC.

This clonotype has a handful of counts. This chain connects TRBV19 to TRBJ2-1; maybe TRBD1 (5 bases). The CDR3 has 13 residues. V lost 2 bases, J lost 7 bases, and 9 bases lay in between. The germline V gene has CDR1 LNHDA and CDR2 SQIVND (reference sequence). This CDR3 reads CASSIMTDNEQFF. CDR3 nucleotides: TGTGCCAGTAGTATAATGACAGATAATGAGCAGTTCTTC. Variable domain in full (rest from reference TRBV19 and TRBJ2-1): DGGITQSPKYLFRKEGQNVTLSCEQNLNHDAMYWYRQDPGQGLRLIYYSQIVNDFQKGDIAEGYSVSREKKESFPLTVTSAQKNPTAFYLCASSIMTDNEQFFGPGTRLTVL.

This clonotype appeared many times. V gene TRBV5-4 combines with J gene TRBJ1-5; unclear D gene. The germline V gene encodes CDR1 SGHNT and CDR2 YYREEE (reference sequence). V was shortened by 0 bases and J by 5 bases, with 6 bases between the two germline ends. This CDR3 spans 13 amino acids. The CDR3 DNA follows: TGTGCCAGCAGCTTGGGGGTAGATCAGCCCCAGCATTTT. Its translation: CASSLGVDQPQHF.

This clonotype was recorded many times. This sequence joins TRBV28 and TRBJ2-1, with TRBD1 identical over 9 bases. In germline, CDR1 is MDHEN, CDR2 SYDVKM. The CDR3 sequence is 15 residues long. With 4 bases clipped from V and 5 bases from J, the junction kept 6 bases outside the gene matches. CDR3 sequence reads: CASSYRGREDNEQFF. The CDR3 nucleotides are TGTGCCAGCAGTTACAGGGGGCGCGAGGACAATGAGCAGTTCTTC.

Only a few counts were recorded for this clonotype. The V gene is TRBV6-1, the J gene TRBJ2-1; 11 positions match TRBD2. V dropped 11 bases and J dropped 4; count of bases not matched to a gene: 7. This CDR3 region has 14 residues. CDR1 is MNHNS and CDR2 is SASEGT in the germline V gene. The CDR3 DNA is TGTGCCTCGGGAGCTAGCGGGGGGTACAATGAGCAGTTCTTC. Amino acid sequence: CASGASGGYNEQFF.

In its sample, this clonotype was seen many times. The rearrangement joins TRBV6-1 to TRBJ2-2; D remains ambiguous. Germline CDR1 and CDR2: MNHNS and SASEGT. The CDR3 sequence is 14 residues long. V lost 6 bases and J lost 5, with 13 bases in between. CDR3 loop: CASRENGETGELFF. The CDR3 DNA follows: TGTGCCAGCAGGGAGAACGGAGAGACCGGGGAGCTGTTTTTT.

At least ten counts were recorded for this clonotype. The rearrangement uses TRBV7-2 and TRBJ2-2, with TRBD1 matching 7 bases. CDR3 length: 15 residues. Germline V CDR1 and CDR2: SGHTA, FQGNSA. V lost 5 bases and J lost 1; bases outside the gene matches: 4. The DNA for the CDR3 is TGTGCCAGCAGCCCCGGGACAGTGAACACCGGGGAGCTGTTTTTT. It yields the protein CASSPGTVNTGELFF.